The rows below give T cell receptor beta chains drawn from one sample of a study of blood T cell repertoires in COVID-19. Generated by immunoSEQ multiplex PCR, the TCRdb table keeps only in-frame clones and is missing some. The sample has about 180,000 clones, 85% to 90% seen once. The specimen was PBMCs or T cells enriched from blood (not recorded which). The receptors stem from a woman in her forties with acute COVID-19. The CDR3 runs from the conserved cysteine through the conserved F or W. D genes are given only for firm matches. Only some rows state a clone size, as once, few, many or a class for expanded clones.

TRBV7-9	15	TRBD1	TRBJ1-1	NA	CASSFLDRESTEAFF	TGTGCCAGCAGCTTCCTGGACAGGGAATCCACTGAAGCTTTCTTT
TRBV2	16	NA	TRBJ1-6	few	CASSQDGSSYNSPLHF	TGTGCCAGCAGTCAGGACGGGAGCTCCTATAATTCACCCCTCCACTTT
TRBV5-4	15	NA	TRBJ2-1	NA	CASSLAQFSYNEQFF	TGTGCCAGCAGCTTGGCACAATTCTCCTACAATGAGCAGTTCTTC
TRBV5-1	15	NA	TRBJ2-1	NA	CASSVSGTSYNEQFF	TGCGCCAGCAGCGTATCAGGTACTTCCTACAATGAGCAGTTCTTC
TRBV3-1/TRBV3-2	14	TRBD2	TRBJ2-7	NA	CASSQGGRSYEQYF	TGTGCCAGCAGCCAGGGCGGGAGGTCCTACGAGCAGTACTTC
TRBV15	14	TRBD1	TRBJ2-3	NA	CATSGLQGADTQYF	TGTGCCACCAGCGGTCTACAGGGGGCAGATACGCAGTATTTT
TRBV29-1	14	TRBD1	TRBJ1-3	NA	CSVATGGSGNTIYF	TGCAGCGTCGCGACAGGGGGCTCTGGAAACACCATATATTTT
TRBV5-5	14	NA	TRBJ2-7	once	CASSTGDGAYEQYF	TGTGCCAGCAGCACGGGGGACGGAGCCTACGAGCAGTACTTC
TRBV19	17	TRBD1	TRBJ2-7	once	CASSKYHGQESSYEQYF	TGTGCCAGTAGTAAATACCACGGACAGGAGAGCTCCTACGAGCAGTACTTC
TRBV18	15	NA	TRBJ1-1	NA	CASSQTGQENTEAFF	TGTGCCAGCTCACAAACGGGTCAAGAGAACACTGAAGCTTTCTTT
TRBV7-3	15	NA	TRBJ2-7	once	CASRIRGSCRGEQYF	TGTGCCAGCAGGATCCGTGGTTCCTGCCGGGGCGAGCAGTACTTC
TRBV9	15	TRBD2	TRBJ2-7	NA	CASSVTSGRGDEQYF	TGTGCCAGCAGCGTAACTAGCGGGAGAGGCGACGAGCAGTACTTC
TRBV6-5	14	TRBD1	TRBJ2-1	NA	CASSRGTAYNEQFF	TGTGCCAGCAGTCGAGGGACAGCCTACAATGAGCAGTTCTTC
TRBV6-4	16	NA	TRBJ2-3	many	CASSDSPSAGTDTQYF	TGTGCCAGCAGTGACTCTCCTAGCGCGGGCACAGATACGCAGTATTTT
TRBV19	16	TRBD1	TRBJ2-3	once	CASSTTGGWGTDTQYF	TGTGCCAGTAGTACAACAGGGGGGTGGGGCACAGATACGCAGTATTTT